This T cell receptor beta chain stems from a study of blood T cell repertoires in COVID-19. As for the study in general: Researchers got acute and convalescent COVID-19 samples from the United States, Italy and Spain. T cells, B-cell-depleted T cells, or PBMCs supplied cDNA or gDNA.

Per the original data handling: Amplification of reference gene primers was used by the study to estimate nucleated cell counts. Some clones are missing from TCRdb's copy, which holds only in-frame ones; the method was immunoSEQ multiplex PCR. V, J and clone size reflect that table, while D and trimming were determined from the DNA. The profile shows under 170,000 clones, about four fifths of them singletons. The source is an older man with acute or convalescent COVID-19. The sequencing input was peripheral blood.

The CDR3: CASSPHAGGEQYF. The CDR3 DNA follows: TGTGCCAGCAGTCCGCACGCGGGGGGCGAGCAGTACTTC. This chain joins TRBV28 and TRBJ2-7; 8 bases match TRBD2. The CDR3 runs to 13 residues. In germline, CDR1 is MDHEN, CDR2 SYDVKM. Losses at the gene ends were 5 bases for V and 6 bases for J; bases not matched to a gene: 6.